A selection of T cell receptor beta chains follows, all from one sample in a study of blood T cells in healthy people across ages. TCRdb re-called the 5' RACE reads with MiXCR, one entry per CDR3 protein. Of about 1,600,000 distinct CDR3 sequences in the sample, about 43% were seen once. Sequencing input: blood. The receptors were sampled from a woman aged 18 to 35 in good health. The CDR3 runs from the conserved cysteine through the conserved F or W. The order of the fields is D gene, V gene, J gene, clone size, CDR3 DNA, CDR3 protein. The D gene is left open where the match is weak. Only some rows state a clone size, as once, few, many or a class for expanded clones.

>.|TRBV28|TRBJ2-7|few
TGTGCCAGCAGTTTCATCCGCGAGCAGTACTTC
CASSFIREQYF
>TRBD1|TRBV12-3/TRBV12-4|TRBJ2-3|.
TGTGCCAGCAGTTTGGGGACAGCTTTCACAGATACGCAGTATTTT
CASSLGTAFTDTQYF
>TRBD2|TRBV6-5|TRBJ2-1|.
TGTACCAGCAGTAATACGGGGACTAGCTCCTACAATGAGCAGTTCTTC
CTSSNTGTSSYNEQFF
>TRBD2|TRBV5-1|TRBJ2-1|.
TGCGCCAGCAGCCACCCCGAGGACCTTAGCGGGGATGAGCAGTTCTTC
CASSHPEDLSGDEQFF
>TRBD1|TRBV20-1|TRBJ1-5|.
TGCAGTGCTCGGACAGGGGGCAGTAGGGGCAATCAGCCCCAGCATTTT
CSARTGGSRGNQPQHF
>TRBD2|TRBV30|TRBJ2-1|.
TGTGCCGGGAGTGCGGGGGGCAGCGAGCAGTTCTTC
CAGSAGGSEQFF
>TRBD1|TRBV28|TRBJ2-7|few
TGTGCCAGCATTCCGGGACAGGGGCCTCGAGAGCAGTACTTC
CASIPGQGPREQYF
>.|TRBV5-8|TRBJ2-5|many
TGTGCCAGCAGCTTGGAGTACTCAACCACGGTGGCCCAGTACTTC
CASSLEYSTTVAQYF
>.|TRBV28|TRBJ1-2|few
TGTGCCAGCACCAGGGACGACTATGGCTACACCTTC
CASTRDDYGYTF
>TRBD2|TRBV3-1|TRBJ2-7|.
TGTGCCAGCAGCCAAGAGGAGTTGGCGGGAGGTCCCTACGAGCAGTACTTC
CASSQEELAGGPYEQYF
>.|TRBV12-3/TRBV12-4|TRBJ1-5|.
TGTGCCAGCAGTTTTAAGGGAACTAGCAATCAGCCCCAGCATTTT
CASSFKGTSNQPQHF